The 5 T cell receptor beta chains presented below share a single source sample, sequenced in a study of T cells in localized non-small cell lung cancer. This table comes from immunoSEQ multiplex PCR, and its TCRdb copy is limited to in-frame clones, with some not included. Among 48,000 or so clones listed, 75% to 90% were seen once. The sample was peripheral blood, taken before any cancer treatment. These receptors originate from a male donor aged 60 or over with stage III squamous cell lung carcinoma.

This clone was seen once. V and J are TRBV6-1 and TRBJ2-7; D gene ambiguous. The CDR3 spans 13 residues. V lost 2 bases and J lost 6, with 11 bases in between. Germline V lookup: CDR1 MNHNS, CDR2 SASEGT. CDR3 in amino acids: CASSESSGLEQYF. The DNA of the CDR3 is TGTGCCAGCAGTGAATCCTCCGGGCTCGAGCAGTACTTC.

The chain recombines TRBV11-2 with TRBJ2-2; D is unclear. In germline, CDR1 is SGHAT, CDR2 FQNNGV. V lost 2 bases to trimming and J lost 6 bases, with 10 bases between them. The CDR3 consists of 14 residues. The CDR3 sequence: CASSLSEFPGELFF. For the CDR3, the DNA is TGTGCCAGCAGCTTATCGGAGTTCCCCGGGGAGCTGTTTTTT.

The V gene is TRBV1, the J gene TRBJ2-1; the table's D call, TRBD1, has no DNA check behind it. TRBV1 is given as a pseudogene. This CDR3 has 12 amino acids. The DNA for the CDR3 is TGCACTGGGACAGGGTACAGCAATGAGCAGTTCTTC. It is translated as CTGTGYSNEQFF.

The chain is built from TRBV7-7 and TRBJ2-5; tentative D call: TRBD2 (6 bases). Trimming stripped 6 bases from V and 1 base from J, with 12 bases between. Germline V gives CDR1 SSHAT, CDR2 FNYEAQ (reference sequence). This CDR3 is 14 amino acids long. The CDR3 reads CASSTLGGQETQYF. CDR3 DNA: TGTGCCAGCAGTACCCTGGGGGGCCAAGAGACCCAGTACTTC.

This clone appeared a few times. This CDR3 reads CASSPLAGGYNEQFF. The CDR3 DNA follows: TGTGCCAGCAGCCCACTAGCGGGCGGCTACAATGAGCAGTTCTTC. The chain links TRBV14 to TRBJ2-1; 9 bases map to TRBD2. The V gene end was trimmed by 4 bases and the J gene end by 3 bases; junction bases not matched to a gene: 4. Germline V CDR1 and CDR2: SGHDN, FVKESK. CDR3 length: 15 residues.